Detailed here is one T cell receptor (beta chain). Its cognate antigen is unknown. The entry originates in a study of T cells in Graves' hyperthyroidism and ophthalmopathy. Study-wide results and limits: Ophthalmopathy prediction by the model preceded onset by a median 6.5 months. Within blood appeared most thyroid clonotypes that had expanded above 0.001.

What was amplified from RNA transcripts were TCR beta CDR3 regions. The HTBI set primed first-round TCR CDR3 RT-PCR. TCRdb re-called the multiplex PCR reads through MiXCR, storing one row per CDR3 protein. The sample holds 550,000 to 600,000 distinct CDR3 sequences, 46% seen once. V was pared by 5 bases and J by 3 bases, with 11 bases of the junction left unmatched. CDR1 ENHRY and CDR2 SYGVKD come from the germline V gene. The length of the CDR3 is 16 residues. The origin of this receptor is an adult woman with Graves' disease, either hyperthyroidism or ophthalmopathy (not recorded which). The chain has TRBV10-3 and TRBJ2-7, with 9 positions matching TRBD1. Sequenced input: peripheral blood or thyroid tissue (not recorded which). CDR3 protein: CAISNGGRDRVYEQYF. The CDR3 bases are TGTGCCATCAGTAATGGTGGCCGGGACAGGGTCTACGAGCAGTACTTC.